This entry lists 5 T cell receptor beta chains sequenced from one sample in a study of cytomegalovirus exposure and HLA in healthy donors. PCR employed 60 Vbeta and 13 Jbeta primers. TCRdb's table, derived via immunoSEQ multiplex PCR, lists solely in-frame clones and lacks some. The table records around 200,000 clones, 80% of them present only once. Sequenced material: PBMCs. Receptors were obtained from a boy aged 5-17 years in good health and CMV-seronegative.

The rearrangement uses TRBV11-1 and TRBJ1-1, with unresolved D. In germline, CDR1 is SGHAT, CDR2 FQDESV (reference sequence). This CDR3 has 13 residues. V was clipped by 6 bases and J by 0 bases, with 8 bases between them. Written as DNA, the CDR3 is TGTGCCAGCAGTTTGAACTTGAACACTGAAGCTTTCTTT. This encodes CASSLNLNTEAFF.

The chain links TRBV2 to TRBJ2-5, with no clear D. The end of the DNA aligns better with TRBJ2-7, so the J call may be wrong. Germline V CDR1 and CDR2: SNHLY, FYNNEI. The CDR3 loop spans 14 amino acids. The CDR3 sequence is CASSGESYSYEQYF. CDR3 DNA sequence: TGTGCCAGCAGTGGCGAATCATACAGCTACGAGCAGTACTTC.

The J gene is TRBJ1-1, the V gene TRBV27, with no clear D. With 4 bases removed from V and 0 bases from J, the gap between germline ends came to 6 bases. The CDR3 sequence is 13 residues long. Germline-derived CDR1 and CDR2 are MNHEY and SMNVEV (reference sequence). The CDR3 spells CASSSAVNTEAFF. The CDR3 DNA sequence: TGTGCCAGCAGTTCTGCGGTGAACACTGAAGCTTTCTTT.

This rearrangement joins TRBV7-2 to TRBJ2-1; D unclear. Per germline, CDR1 SGHTA and CDR2 FQGNSA. Between the trimmed V and J ends, which lost 1 base and 15 bases, there was a span of 16 bases. CDR3 length: 13 residues. CDR3 in DNA: TGTGCCAGCAGCTTAGATCCGGAGAGGTTTTGGTTCTTC. Protein product: CASSLDPERFWFF.

This clone has only a few counts. This sequence joins TRBV19 and TRBJ1-3, with a possible D match to TRBD1 (6 bases). The CDR3 is made up of 13 amino acids. The V gene's germline CDR1 is LNHDA and CDR2 SQIVND (reference sequence). V lost 3 bases and J 4 bases, leaving 7 bases between the germline ends. CDR3 residues: CASSIGQGNTIYF. The CDR3 DNA follows: TGTGCCAGTAGTATCGGACAGGGAAACACCATATATTTT.